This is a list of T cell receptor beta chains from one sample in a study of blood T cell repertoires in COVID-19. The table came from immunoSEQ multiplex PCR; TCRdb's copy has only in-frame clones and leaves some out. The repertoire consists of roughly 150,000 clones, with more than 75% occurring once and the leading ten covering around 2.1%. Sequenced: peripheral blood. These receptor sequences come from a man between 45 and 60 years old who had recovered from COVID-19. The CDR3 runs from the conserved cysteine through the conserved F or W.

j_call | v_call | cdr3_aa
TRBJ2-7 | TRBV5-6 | CASSPGDRVSYEQYF
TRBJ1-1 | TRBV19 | CASSIQGGVNTEAFF
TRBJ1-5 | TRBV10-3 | CAISESPWGRGNQPQHF
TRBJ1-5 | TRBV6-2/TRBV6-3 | CASSRTGTGDSNQPQHF
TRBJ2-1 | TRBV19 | CASSKAEDSLTYNEQFF
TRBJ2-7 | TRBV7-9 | CASSLSAGGEQYF
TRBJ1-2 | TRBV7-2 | CASSRDRGVNYGYTF
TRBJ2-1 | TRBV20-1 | CSASPTSGRINEQFF
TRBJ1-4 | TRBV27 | CASGGQGATNEKLFF
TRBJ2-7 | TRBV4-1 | CASSIQVAYEQYF